A selection of T cell receptor delta chains follows, all from one sample in a study of Vδ1+ human thymocytes. TCRdb reanalysed the multiplex PCR reads via CATT. The sample contains about 75,000 delta-chain clones, 30% to 45% of which appear only once. Sequenced input: Vdelta1+ gamma-delta thymocytes from the thymus. The receptors come from a boy younger than two who had congenital heart surgery. Both conserved end residues are part of each CDR3. A D gene is named only where the DNA matches it firmly. The listing skips clone size in some rows; elsewhere it reads once, few, many or a size class.

clone_size d_call j_call v_call cdr3_nt cdr3_aa
NA NA TRDJ1 TRDV1 TGTGCCCTTTGTCCCGACACCCCAAGCGCCGATAAACTCATCTTT CALCPDTPSADKLIF
NA NA TRDJ1 TRDV1 TGTGCTCTTGGGGCGCCACTTGGAGGGGCTAAGGGCACCGATAAACTCATCTTT CALGAPLGGAKGTDKLIF
NA TRDD3 TRDJ1 TRDV1 TGTGCTCTTGGGGAATCCTCCCTCCGGACGTGGGGGATATGGGACACCGATAAACTCATCTTT CALGESSLRTWGIWDTDKLIF
NA NA TRDJ1 TRDV1 TGTGCTCTTGGGGAACTAAAGGTCCTTCCTCCTACTGGGGATAATTCTCCGTTCACCGATAAACTCATCTTT CALGELKVLPPTGDNSPFTDKLIF
few TRDD3 TRDJ1 TRDV2 TGTGCCTGTCCGACCCATATCTGTGGTTGGGGGATACAGCTATATAAACTCATCTTT CACPTHICGWGIQLYKLIF
few NA TRDJ1 TRDV1 TGTGCTCTTGGGGACCCTTATCTCAACGATAAACTCATCTTT CALGDPYLNDKLIF
few TRDD3 TRDJ1 TRDV1 TGTGCTCTTGGGGTTTCGCCACCAAATCTGCTGGGGGACAAGGACACCGATAAACTCATCTTT CALGVSPPNLLGDKDTDKLIF
NA TRDD3 TRDJ1 TRDV1 TGTGCTCTTGGTTATCCCGGCACTGGGGGATACGAGATGAGGGCCGATAAACTCATCTTT CALGYPGTGGYEMRADKLIF
NA NA TRDJ1 TRDV1 TGTGCTCTTGGGGACGCTTTCCTACGCAGGGGATACCTAACCGATAAACTCATCTTT CALGDAFLRRGYLTDKLIF
few NA TRDJ1 TRDV1 TGTGCTCTTGGGGAACGCGCCTTCCCCACATTAAAACTCATCTTT CALGERAFPTLKLIF
once TRDD2 TRDJ1 TRDV1 TGTGCTCTTGGGGAACCGGTCCGCCGCCTTCCTAAGGGGGTGCACACCGATAAACTCATCTTT CALGEPVRRLPKGVHTDKLIF
many NA TRDJ1 TRDV2 TGTGCCTGTGACACCTTTTATACAGGCACCGATAAACTCATCTTT CACDTFYTGTDKLIF
NA NA TRDJ2 TRDV1 TGTGCTCTTGGGGAACTAGATCATGGCGGGATGACAGCACAACTCTTCTTT CALGELDHGGMTAQLFF
NA TRDD3 TRDJ1 TRAV29/DV5 TGTGCAGCAAGCGGCCCGTACTGGGGGAACGATAAACTCATCTTT CAASGPYWGNDKLIF
NA TRDD3 TRDJ1 TRDV1 TGTGCTCTTGGGGAACTATGGGTCAGTTCCTACCTAGCTGGGGGATACTGCCCTAGCTGTCGTACCGATAAACTCATCTTT CALGELWVSSYLAGGYCPSCRTDKLIF
NA TRDD3 TRDJ1 TRDV1 TGTGCTCTTGGGGATTTCCGGCCCGTACTGGGGGATACGCTTAACACCGATAAACTCATCTTT CALGDFRPVLGDTLNTDKLIF
few TRDD3 TRDJ1 TRDV1 TGTGCTCTTGGGGAACTAGGACGGGACCCGTCTGGGGGATACGGCACCGATAAACTCATCTTT CALGELGRDPSGGYGTDKLIF
few NA TRDJ1 TRDV1 TGTGCTCTTGGGGAACGCATCGATAAACTCATCTTT CALGERIDKLIF
few NA TRDJ1 TRDV1 TGTGCTCTTGGGGAACTTAAGGGCCTTCCTACGTACTGGGGGAACGGACTCATCTTT CALGELKGLPTYWGNGLIF
NA TRDD3 TRDJ1 TRDV1 TGTGCTCTTGGGGATATCCTTCCGAAGTACTGGGGGACCGATAAACTCATCTTT CALGDILPKYWGTDKLIF
NA NA TRDJ1 TRDV1 TGTGCTCTTGGGGAACTAGTTTGTCCTACTGGGATTGTACACGCCGATAAACTCATCTTT CALGELVCPTGIVHADKLIF
few TRDD3 TRDJ1 TRDV2 TGTGCCTGTGACACCGTAACCGGGGGATACGCCGGTGTTACGACCGTTCGGGTAGCAAACACCGATAAACTCATCTTT CACDTVTGGYAGVTTVRVANTDKLIF
NA NA TRDJ1 TRDV1 TGTGCTCTTGGGGACGGTGTCTTCCTACGGTACTGGGGGAGGCGGGGTAAACTCATCTTT CALGDGVFLRYWGRRGKLIF
few TRDD3 TRDJ1 TRDV1 TGTGCTCTTGGGGAACTCTTCCCCCCGTACTGGGGCAGCGATAAACTCATCTTT CALGELFPPYWGSDKLIF
few TRDD3 TRDJ1 TRDV1 TGTGCTCTTGGGGAACGTACCGGGGGATACGCCGGGTACACCGATAAACTCATCTTT CALGERTGGYAGYTDKLIF
few TRDD3 TRDJ1 TRDV1 TGTGCTCTTGGGGAAAAGTCCCCTACTGGGGATTACACCGATAAACTCATCTTT CALGEKSPTGDYTDKLIF
NA NA TRDJ1 TRDV1 TGTGCTCTTGGGGACCCAAGGGGAGTCCCATGGGGACCCGATAAACTCATCTTT CALGDPRGVPWGPDKLIF
NA NA TRDJ1 TRDV1 TGTGCTCTTGGGGAACAACCAGTCCTTCCTACGTCGTGGGGGATAAACACCGATAAACTCATCTTT CALGEQPVLPTSWGINTDKLIF
NA TRDD3 TRDJ1 TRDV1 TGTGCTCTTGGGGAACTAGCTACCCGGGGGATATGGGACACCGATAAACTCATCTTT CALGELATRGIWDTDKLIF
NA TRDD3 TRDJ1 TRDV1 TGTGCTCTTGGGGAATCAAGGGGGGATTGTAAACTCATCTTT CALGESRGDCKLIF
NA NA TRDJ1 TRDV1 TGTGCTCTTGGGGAACCCCCTCATTTTTCCCACCCATCCGGGGGCTACACCGATAAACTCATCTTT CALGEPPHFSHPSGGYTDKLIF
NA NA TRDJ1 TRDV1 TGTGCTCTTGGCCCCCGAACGGCGCTACATCGGAGGAGGACCGATAAACTCATCTTT CALGPRTALHRRRTDKLIF
NA NA TRDJ1 TRDV1 TGTGCTCTTGGGGAACGTACCTACGCGCGGTGGGGGGATAAACTCATCTTT CALGERTYARWGDKLIF
few TRDD3 TRDJ1 TRDV1 TGTGCTCTTGGGGCTACCCTTCTCCACGGACTGGGGGTGGTATACACCGATAAACTCATCTTT CALGATLLHGLGVVYTDKLIF
few TRDD2 TRDJ1 TRDV1 TGTGCTCTTGGGGAACGGGTTTTCCTACTGTACACCGATAAACTCATCTTT CALGERVFLLYTDKLIF